These 5 T cell receptor beta chains came from one sample sequenced in a study of shared clonotypes between healthy human individuals. Data came from immunoSEQ multiplex PCR; TCRdb stores just in-frame clones and leaves some out. The sample lists over 850,000 clones; about four fifths were seen once. The specimen was memory CD4+ T cells from PBMCs. Subset denoted: CD45RA-negative fraction. These receptors were collected from a man in his late teens or twenties in good health. Some clones in this sample may be carry-over from other donors' samples.

This clone was counted once. This chain links TRBV6-1 with TRBJ2-7, with 7 nucleotides matching TRBD2. V lost 0 bases and J lost 6; bases outside the gene matches: 5. CDR1 and CDR2 from the germline V gene are MNHNS and SASEGT. There are 14 residues in the CDR3. This CDR3 reads CASSEAWRETEQYF. Here the CDR3 DNA reads TGTGCCAGCAGTGAAGCTTGGCGGGAGACCGAGCAGTACTTC.

The chain combines TRBV5-4 with TRBJ1-1, with a weak D call TRBD1 (5 bases). The CDR3 is 14 amino acids. Germline CDR1 SGHNT, CDR2 YYREEE (reference sequence). The ends were cut back, 10 bases at V and 5 bases at J, with 21 bases in the middle. The CDR3 DNA reads TGTGCCGTATACCCGACCGGGGGACGTACTGAAGCTTTCTTT. This codes for CAVYPTGGRTEAFF. The whole variable domain, filled in from reference TRBV5-4 and TRBJ1-1, reads ETGVTQSPTHLIKTRGQQVTLRCSSQSGHNTVSWYQQALGQGPQFIFQYYREEENGRGNFPPRFSGLQFPNYSSELNVNALELDDSALYLCAVYPTGGRTEAFFGQGTRLTVV.

A single count supports this clone. V gene TRBV2 combines with J gene TRBJ2-7, with TRBD1 as a possible D gene (6 bases). CDR3 length: 14 amino acids. V was trimmed by 3 bases and J by 6 bases, leaving 15 bases between them. Germline loops: CDR1 SNHLY, CDR2 FYNNEI. CDR3: CASSDSGVRGEQYF. CDR3 bases: TGTGCCAGCAGTGACTCCGGGGTCAGGGGCGAGCAGTACTTC. Using reference TRBV2 and TRBJ2-7 for the parts outside the CDR3, the full variable domain is EPEVTQTPSHQVTQMGQEVILRCVPISNHLYFYWYRQILGQKVEFLVSFYNNEISEKSEIFDDQFSVERPDGSNFTLKIRSTKLEDSAMYFCASSDSGVRGEQYFGPGTRLTVT.

The rearrangement uses TRBV5-5 and TRBJ2-3; TRBD2 might be the D (6 bases). Germline lookup yields CDR1 SGHKS and CDR2 YYEKEE (reference sequence). There are 16 residues in the CDR3. V lost 0 bases to trimming and J lost 2 bases, with 13 bases between them. CDR3 nucleotides: TGTGCCAGCAGCTTGGGGGCGGGACGCTTCACAGATACGCAGTATTTT. As protein: CASSLGAGRFTDTQYF.

The chain has TRBV27 and TRBJ2-7; the D gene is possibly TRBD1 (5 bases). The CDR3 totals 15 residues. Looked up from germline, CDR1 is MNHEY and CDR2 is SMNVEV (reference sequence). V lost 7 bases, J lost 5 bases, and 21 bases lay in between. The CDR3 region has the DNA TGTGCCAGCAATACCCCCTCAGCAGGGATCCACGAGCAGTACTTC. Protein: CASNTPSAGIHEQYF.